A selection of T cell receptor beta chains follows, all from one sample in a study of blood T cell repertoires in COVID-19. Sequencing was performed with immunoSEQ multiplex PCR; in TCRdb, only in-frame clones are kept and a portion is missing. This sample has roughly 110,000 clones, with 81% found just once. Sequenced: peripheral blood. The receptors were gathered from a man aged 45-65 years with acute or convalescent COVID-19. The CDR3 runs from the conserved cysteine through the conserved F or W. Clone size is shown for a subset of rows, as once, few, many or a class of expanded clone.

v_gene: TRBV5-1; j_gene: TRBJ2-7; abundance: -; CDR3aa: CASSLQEAYEQYF
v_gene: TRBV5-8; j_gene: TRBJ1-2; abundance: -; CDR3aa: CASSPMGGGGYTF
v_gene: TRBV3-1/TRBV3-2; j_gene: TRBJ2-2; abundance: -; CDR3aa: CASSPPGEGEGMFF
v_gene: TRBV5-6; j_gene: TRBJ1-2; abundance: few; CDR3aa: CASSLEGYGYTF
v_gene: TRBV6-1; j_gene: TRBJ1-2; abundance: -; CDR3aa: CASRSTGGGYGYTF
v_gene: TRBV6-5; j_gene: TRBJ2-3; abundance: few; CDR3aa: CASSAQTGGTDTQYF
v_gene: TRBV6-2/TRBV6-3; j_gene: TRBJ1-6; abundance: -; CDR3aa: CASSYYLNSPLHF
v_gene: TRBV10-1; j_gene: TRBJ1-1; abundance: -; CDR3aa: CASSETGNTEAFF
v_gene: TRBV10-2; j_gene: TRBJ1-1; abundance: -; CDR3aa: CASSPGQGEAFF
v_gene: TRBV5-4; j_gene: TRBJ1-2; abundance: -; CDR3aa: CASSSRTDGGYTF
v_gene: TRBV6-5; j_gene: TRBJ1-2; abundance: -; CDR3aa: CASTPTPGANYGYTF
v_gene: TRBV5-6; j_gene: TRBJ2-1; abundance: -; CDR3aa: CASREVSYNEQFF
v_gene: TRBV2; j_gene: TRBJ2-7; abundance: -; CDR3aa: CASCTGGSGEQYF
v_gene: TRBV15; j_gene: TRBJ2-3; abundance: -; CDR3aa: CATSRVGTGADTQYF
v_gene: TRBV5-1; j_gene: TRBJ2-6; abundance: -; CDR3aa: CASSNGTSGANVLTF
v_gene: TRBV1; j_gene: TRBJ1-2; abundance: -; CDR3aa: CTSSQDANPPKGASLGYTF
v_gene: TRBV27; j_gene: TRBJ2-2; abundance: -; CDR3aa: CASSSETWGGTGELFF
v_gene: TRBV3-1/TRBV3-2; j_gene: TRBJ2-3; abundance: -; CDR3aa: CATHSRGRHTQYF
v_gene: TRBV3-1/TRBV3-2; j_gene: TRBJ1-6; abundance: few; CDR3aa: CASSQGATRRNSPLHF
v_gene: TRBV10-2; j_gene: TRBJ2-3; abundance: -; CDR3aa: CASKGAGGLDTQYF
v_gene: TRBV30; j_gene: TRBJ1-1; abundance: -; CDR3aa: CAWSRTGDTEAFF
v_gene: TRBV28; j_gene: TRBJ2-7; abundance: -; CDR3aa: CASSRTTGSYEQYF
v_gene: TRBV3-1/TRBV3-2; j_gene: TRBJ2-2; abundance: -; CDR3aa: CASSPPRSASRTGELFF
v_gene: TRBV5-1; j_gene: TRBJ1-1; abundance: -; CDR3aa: CASSLDNMNTEAFF
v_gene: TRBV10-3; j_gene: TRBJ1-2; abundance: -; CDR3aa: CAISEGTVNYGYTF
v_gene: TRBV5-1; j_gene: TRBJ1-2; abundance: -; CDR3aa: CASSLGGDGYTF
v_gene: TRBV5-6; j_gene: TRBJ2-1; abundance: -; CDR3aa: CASKFSGGPYNEQFF
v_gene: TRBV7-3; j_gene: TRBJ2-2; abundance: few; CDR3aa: CASGIGQNTGELFF
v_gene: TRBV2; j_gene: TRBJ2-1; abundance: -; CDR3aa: CASSEGAGGLREQFF
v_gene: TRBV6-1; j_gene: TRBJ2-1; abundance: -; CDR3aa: CASSEGPASLEQFF
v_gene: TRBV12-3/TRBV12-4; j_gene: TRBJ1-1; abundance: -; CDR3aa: CASSFGGAQAFF
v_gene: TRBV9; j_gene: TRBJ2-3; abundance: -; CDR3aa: CASSGTFPSTDTQYF
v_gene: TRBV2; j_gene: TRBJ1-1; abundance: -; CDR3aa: CASNPQLNTEAFF
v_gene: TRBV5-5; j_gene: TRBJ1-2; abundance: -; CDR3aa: CASSYRDYGYTF
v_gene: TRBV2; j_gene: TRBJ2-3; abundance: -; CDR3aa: CASRTTSGASTDTQYF
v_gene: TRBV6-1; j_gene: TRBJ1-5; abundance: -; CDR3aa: CASSDNRQPQHF
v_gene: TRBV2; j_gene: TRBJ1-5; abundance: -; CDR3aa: CASRRGLNQPQHF
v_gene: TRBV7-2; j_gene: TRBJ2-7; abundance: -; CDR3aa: CASSWGSGLEPYEQYF
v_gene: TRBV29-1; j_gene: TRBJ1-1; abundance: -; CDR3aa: CSVEDRLPEAFF
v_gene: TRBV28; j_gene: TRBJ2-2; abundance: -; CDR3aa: CASSFASGARGGELFF
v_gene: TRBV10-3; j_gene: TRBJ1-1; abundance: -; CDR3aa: CAISESELNTEAFF
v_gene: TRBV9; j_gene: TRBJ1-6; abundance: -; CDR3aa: CASSVQGRGESPLHF
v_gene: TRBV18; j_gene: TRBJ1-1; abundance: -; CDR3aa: CASSLRQGENTEAFF
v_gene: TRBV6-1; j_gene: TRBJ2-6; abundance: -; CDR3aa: CASSDWSSGANVLTF
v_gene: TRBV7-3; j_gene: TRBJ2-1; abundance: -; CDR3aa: CASSSGLAGGTYNEQFF
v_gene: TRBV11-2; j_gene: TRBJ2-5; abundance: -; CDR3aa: CASSLGNRDGETQYF
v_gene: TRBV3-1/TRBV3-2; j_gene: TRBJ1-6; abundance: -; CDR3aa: CASGRQGRVSPLHF
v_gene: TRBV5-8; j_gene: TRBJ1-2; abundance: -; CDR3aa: CASSLGFGYGYTF
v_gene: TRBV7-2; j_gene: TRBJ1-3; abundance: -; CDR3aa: CASSLGTESGNTIYF
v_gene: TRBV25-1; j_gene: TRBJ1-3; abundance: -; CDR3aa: CASSDDARDQGDTIYF
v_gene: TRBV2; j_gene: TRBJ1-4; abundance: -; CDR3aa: CASSPPDFGGEKLFF
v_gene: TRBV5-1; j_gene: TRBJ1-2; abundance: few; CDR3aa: CASSLGGLGYGYTF
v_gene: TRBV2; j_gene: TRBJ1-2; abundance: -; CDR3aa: CASSEWLYGYTF
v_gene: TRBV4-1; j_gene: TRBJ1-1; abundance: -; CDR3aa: CASSQGQGWAEAFF
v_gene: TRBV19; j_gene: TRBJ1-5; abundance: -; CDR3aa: CASSIGQGIDQPQHF